This is a list of T cell receptor beta chains from one sample in a study of blood T cell repertoires in COVID-19. Produced via immunoSEQ multiplex PCR; TCRdb's table is partial and in-frame only. The sample has 300,000 to 500,000 clones; around nine tenths are singletons. Specimen: PBMCs or T cells enriched from blood (not recorded which). These TCRs come from a woman in her 30s with acute COVID-19. Each CDR3 is given with its conserved first and last residue. The order of the fields is D gene, J gene, V gene, CDR3 length, CDR3 protein. D genes are given only for firm matches.

D: .
J: TRBJ1-2
V: TRBV18
length: 16
CDR3: CASSLARTETNYGYTF

D: TRBD1
J: TRBJ1-6
V: TRBV10-3
length: 16
CDR3: CAISDRLGQGNSPLHF

D: .
J: TRBJ1-2
V: TRBV25-1
length: 12
CDR3: CASSATGYGYTF

D: .
J: TRBJ1-4
V: TRBV21-1
length: 17
CDR3: CASREGTANHVNEKLFF

D: TRBD2
J: TRBJ2-1
V: TRBV7-2
length: 16
CDR3: CASSGSQVAGKYEQFF

D: TRBD1
J: TRBJ1-2
V: TRBV10-3
length: 14
CDR3: CAISEDRGSYGYTF

D: .
J: TRBJ1-5
V: TRBV19
length: 17
CDR3: CASSAPGARYSNQPQHF

D: .
J: TRBJ1-1
V: TRBV5-6
length: 15
CDR3: CASSLRALAKTEAFF

D: TRBD1
J: TRBJ1-1
V: TRBV7-6
length: 16
CDR3: CASSSNLGQSNTEAFF

D: TRBD2
J: TRBJ2-1
V: TRBV19
length: 17
CDR3: CASSRPGLAGLNNEQFF

D: .
J: TRBJ1-4
V: TRBV30
length: 11
CDR3: CAWNENEKLFF

D: TRBD1
J: TRBJ1-1
V: TRBV5-1
length: 14
CDR3: CASSLHTGVTEAFF

D: TRBD1
J: TRBJ1-5
V: TRBV24-1
length: 16
CDR3: CATSASGTGSNQPQHF

D: .
J: TRBJ2-1
V: TRBV2
length: 15
CDR3: CASSEGRGPYNEQFF

D: .
J: TRBJ1-2
V: TRBV6-5
length: 13
CDR3: CASTSGTNYGYTF

D: .
J: TRBJ1-1
V: TRBV11-2
length: 14
CDR3: CASSNLWGVTEAFF

D: .
J: TRBJ2-4
V: TRBV25-1
length: 15
CDR3: CASSSPYKAKNIQYF

D: .
J: TRBJ1-3
V: TRBV9
length: 14
CDR3: CASSVLSAGNTIYF

D: .
J: TRBJ1-1
V: TRBV7-3
length: 16
CDR3: CASSPYESSGGASAFF

D: .
J: TRBJ2-2
V: TRBV27
length: 15
CDR3: CASSLAVLDTGELFF

D: .
J: TRBJ2-5
V: TRBV10-3
length: 15
CDR3: CAISESPPQKGSQYF

D: .
J: TRBJ1-6
V: TRBV29-1
length: 13
CDR3: CSVEQALNSPLHF

D: .
J: TRBJ2-7
V: TRBV18
length: 12
CDR3: CASSPSEYEQYF

D: TRBD2
J: TRBJ2-5
V: TRBV6-6
length: 16
CDR3: CASSKRLAGFQETQYF

D: TRBD1
J: TRBJ1-1
V: TRBV7-3
length: 15
CDR3: CASSLGQGANTEAFF

D: .
J: TRBJ2-3
V: TRBV5-6
length: 13
CDR3: CASSLWGPDTQYF

D: .
J: TRBJ2-1
V: TRBV15
length: 14
CDR3: CATQLPRGNNEQFF

D: .
J: TRBJ2-3
V: TRBV25-1
length: 13
CDR3: CASSRQGSDTQYF

D: .
J: TRBJ2-6
V: TRBV30
length: 14
CDR3: CAWSPGAGANVLTF

D: TRBD1
J: TRBJ1-4
V: TRBV5-1
length: 16
CDR3: CASSLAPGQGAEKLFF

D: .
J: TRBJ1-1
V: TRBV29-1
length: 13
CDR3: CSDLRGVNTEAFF

D: .
J: TRBJ1-4
V: TRBV5-6
length: 15
CDR3: CASSPYRTTNEKLFF

D: .
J: TRBJ1-1
V: TRBV19
length: 13
CDR3: CASSPGQNTEAFF

D: TRBD2
J: TRBJ2-7
V: TRBV19
length: 13
CDR3: CASSRSGSYEQYF

D: .
J: TRBJ1-2
V: TRBV6-5
length: 15
CDR3: CASSNRQVLNYGYTF

D: .
J: TRBJ2-7
V: TRBV5-4
length: 12
CDR3: CASSFGQNEQYF

D: TRBD2
J: TRBJ2-3
V: TRBV5-1
length: 17
CDR3: CASSQGLAGGSTDTQYF

D: TRBD1
J: TRBJ1-1
V: TRBV5-1
length: 16
CDR3: CASSLRQGPGNTEAFF

D: .
J: TRBJ1-2
V: TRBV5-6
length: 14
CDR3: CASSPDGGSYGYTF

D: TRBD1
J: TRBJ1-6
V: TRBV7-6
length: 15
CDR3: CASSSGTGFNSPLHF

D: TRBD1
J: TRBJ1-4
V: TRBV5-6
length: 15
CDR3: CASSGQGSPHEKLFF

D: TRBD1
J: TRBJ1-5
V: TRBV19
length: 16
CDR3: CASIADRDYSNQPQHF

D: .
J: TRBJ1-2
V: TRBV10-1
length: 12
CDR3: CASSDNSYGYTF

D: TRBD1
J: TRBJ1-3
V: TRBV5-3
length: 18
CDR3: CARSLAAGGPFSGNTIYF

D: .
J: TRBJ1-6
V: TRBV5-5
length: 13
CDR3: CASSESLRSPLHF

D: .
J: TRBJ2-2
V: TRBV5-1
length: 16
CDR3: CASSLAVGQNTGELFF

D: TRBD1
J: TRBJ2-7
V: TRBV7-2
length: 14
CDR3: CASSYRTGPNEQYF

D: TRBD2
J: TRBJ2-3
V: TRBV7-6
length: 16
CDR3: CASSLGLAGLGDTQYF

D: TRBD1
J: TRBJ2-7
V: TRBV6-1
length: 16
CDR3: CASSVDRDSVSYEQYF

D: .
J: TRBJ1-6
V: TRBV11-3
length: 15
CDR3: CASSLDGQYNSPLHF

D: .
J: TRBJ1-1
V: TRBV30
length: 14
CDR3: CAWSVGGAVTEAFF

D: .
J: TRBJ1-4
V: TRBV2
length: 11
CDR3: CASGRQVAKFF

D: .
J: TRBJ1-1
V: TRBV5-4
length: 15
CDR3: CASSLGPGSGTEAFF

D: .
J: TRBJ1-6
V: TRBV7-9
length: 16
CDR3: CASSADRPSYNSPLHF